These 27 T cell receptor beta chains came from one sample sequenced in a study of blood T cell repertoires in COVID-19. Method: immunoSEQ multiplex PCR; TCRdb's copy keeps in-frame clones and lacks some. The repertoire holds roughly 200,000 clones, around 85% seen once, with about 8% in the top ten. The sample consisted of peripheral blood. These receptors came from a woman older than 75 with acute or convalescent COVID-19.

The V gene is TRBV27, the J gene TRBJ2-7, with 7 bases fitting TRBD2. The CDR3 covers 19 residues. V lost 1 base, J lost 4 bases, and 19 bases stayed unmatched. Germline loops: CDR1 MNHEY, CDR2 SMNVEV (reference sequence). CDR3 in DNA: TGTGCCAGCAGTTTATTTGGGGTGGCTAGCGGACGCGGGAAATACGAGCAGTACTTC. Translation gives CASSLFGVASGRGKYEQYF.

The chain uses TRBV5-1 and TRBJ1-5, with TRBD1 identical over 9 bases. In germline, CDR1 is SGHRS, CDR2 YFSETQ. This CDR3 has 15 amino acids. The V and J ends lost 4 bases and 3 bases, in that order; junction bases with no gene match: 5. The CDR3 DNA reads as TGCGCCAGCAGCCTTGACAGGGGGGCCAATCAGCCCCAGCATTTT. Amino acids: CASSLDRGANQPQHF.

The chain couples TRBV6-2 or TRBV6-3 to TRBJ2-1; TRBD2 might be the D (6 bases). CDR1 and CDR2 from the germline V gene are MNHEY and SVGEGT. This CDR3 is 13 amino acids long. V lost 6 bases to trimming and J lost 8 bases, with 14 bases between them. CDR3 coding DNA: TGTGCCAGCAGACCTTCTTCGGGGGATGAGCAGTTCTTC. It yields the protein CASRPSSGDEQFF.

The genes are TRBV6-1 and TRBJ2-3; 12 nucleotides line up with TRBD2. Germline V gene sequence: CDR1 MNHNS, CDR2 SASEGT. This CDR3 comprises 16 residues. The V segment lost 4 bases and the J segment 4 bases; nucleotides outside the gene matches: 6. CDR3 in DNA: TGTGCCAGCAGTGGGACTAGCGGGGCGGTAGCAGATACGCAGTATTTT. Translating gives CASSGTSGAVADTQYF.

In this sample, this clone turned up once. This chain joins TRBV3-1 (or the pseudogene TRBV3-2) and TRBJ2-1, with 12 positions matching TRBD2. Trimming took 1 base from V and 8 from J; bases not matched to a gene: 12. The CDR3 length is 18 residues. In germline, CDR1 is LGHDT, CDR2 YNNKEL (reference sequence). The CDR3 loop reads CASSQVTASGGATDEQFF. In DNA, the CDR3 is TGTGCCAGCAGCCAAGTGACGGCTAGCGGGGGGGCCACGGATGAGCAGTTCTTC.

The chain employs TRBV2 and TRBJ2-1, with 8 bases lining up with TRBD2. The V segment lost 6 bases and the J segment 9 bases; nucleotides outside the gene matches: 10. The germline V gene has CDR1 SNHLY and CDR2 FYNNEI. This CDR3 spans 14 amino acids. CDR3 loop: CASRGTSFLGEQFF. The CDR3 region has the DNA TGTGCCAGCAGGGGGACTAGTTTTCTGGGTGAGCAGTTCTTC.

This sequence joins TRBV11-1 and TRBJ1-2; no clear D. The CDR3 is 12 amino acids. The ends were cut back, 5 bases at V and 8 bases at J, with 12 bases in the middle. The germline V gene has CDR1 SGHAT and CDR2 FQDESV (reference sequence). This CDR3 is CASSPAPGGYTF. CDR3 coding DNA: TGTGCCAGCAGCCCTGCCCCCGGGGGCTACACCTTC.

The chain employs TRBV28 and TRBJ2-7; a possible D gene is TRBD1 (5 bases). The germline CDR1 and CDR2 sequences are MDHEN and SYDVKM. The CDR3 covers 15 residues. V was cut by 6 bases and J by 2 bases, with 17 bases left in between. Here the CDR3 DNA reads TGTGCCAGCAGCAGTAATGGCAGGGCCACCTACGAGCAGTACTTC. Encoded protein: CASSSNGRATYEQYF.

This chain joins TRBV10-3 and TRBJ1-6; no definite D call. Trimming cost V 0 bases and J 2 bases, with 8 bases left between them. The CDR3 covers 16 residues. The germline gives CDR1 ENHRY, CDR2 SYGVKD. In DNA, the CDR3 is TGTGCCATCAGTGAGTCACGTGGGCCCTATAATTCACCCCTCCACTTT. This sequence encodes CAISESRGPYNSPLHF.

The V gene is TRBV13, the J gene TRBJ2-5, with TRBD2 identical over 7 bases. Germline CDR1 reads PRHDT; CDR2 reads FYEKMQ (reference sequence). The CDR3 sequence is 16 residues long. V shed 5 bases and J 2 bases; nucleotides not matched to a gene: 11. The CDR3 nucleotides read TGTGCCAGCAGCGGGGGGAGCGGGGAGTCACAAGAGACCCAGTACTTC. As protein: CASSGGSGESQETQYF.

The genes are TRBV27 and TRBJ2-5; the D gene is possibly TRBD2 (6 bases). Trimming took 5 bases from V and 4 from J, leaving 17 bases between them. This CDR3 spans 15 amino acids. From germline, CDR1 is MNHEY and CDR2 SMNVEV (reference sequence). The CDR3 here is CASSTRDQRRETQYF. For the CDR3, the DNA is TGTGCCAGCAGTACGCGGGACCAACGGAGAGAGACCCAGTACTTC.

The chain couples TRBV7-9 to TRBJ1-1; 8 bases fit TRBD1. Germline CDR1 reads SEHNR; CDR2 reads FQNEAQ (reference sequence). J gave up 5 bases and V 5 bases, and 10 bases lay outside the gene matches. CDR3 length: 15 residues. CDR3 sequence reads: CASSPTTGAGTEAFF. CDR3 bases: TGTGCCAGCAGCCCTACGACAGGGGCGGGTACTGAAGCTTTCTTT.

This clone showed up just a few times. For the CDR3, the DNA is TGTGCCAGCAGTTTCATGGCGGGGTCGGTTCGGGAGCAGTACTTC. Translation gives CASSFMAGSVREQYF. This chain uses TRBV28 with TRBJ2-7, with D perhaps TRBD2 (6 bases). Germline V gene sequence: CDR1 MDHEN, CDR2 SYDVKM. The CDR3 loop spans 15 amino acids. Trimming pared 3 bases from V and 7 bases from J, leaving 19 bases between.

This clone appeared a single time. This chain links TRBV5-5 with TRBJ1-2; 8 positions match TRBD1. Per germline, CDR1 SGHKS and CDR2 YYEKEE (reference sequence). V dropped 4 bases and J dropped 2; count of bases not matched to a gene: 4. This CDR3 is built from 14 residues. Written as DNA, the CDR3 is TGTGCCAGCAGCCGGGGACAGGAAAACTATGGCTACACCTTC. Its translation: CASSRGQENYGYTF.

This chain joins TRBV5-1 and TRBJ1-1; D remains unclear. V lost 6 bases, J lost 0 bases, and 15 bases lay in between. CDR1 is SGHRS and CDR2 is YFSETQ in the germline V gene. The CDR3 extends over 15 amino acids. CDR3 sequence reads: CASTRGTFMNTEAFF. The CDR3 DNA reads TGCGCCAGCACGAGAGGTACGTTCATGAACACTGAAGCTTTCTTT.

The J gene is TRBJ2-2, the V gene TRBV5-4, with 8 bases matching TRBD2. V trimming: 4 bases; J trimming: 7 bases; junction bases outside the gene matches: 15. From germline, CDR1 is SGHNT and CDR2 YYREEE (reference sequence). This CDR3 is built from 17 residues. The DNA for the CDR3 is TGTGCCAGCAGCCCCCCACCTCTCTCGGGAGGGAACGGGGAGCTGTTTTTT. Translating gives CASSPPPLSGGNGELFF.

The rearrangement links TRBV6-2 or TRBV6-3 to TRBJ2-7; 7 bases match TRBD2. Germline V gene sequence: CDR1 MNHEY, CDR2 SVGEGT. Trimming cost V 5 bases and J 4 bases; bases outside gene matches: 8. The CDR3 runs to 14 residues. The CDR3 is CASSGSGTTYEQYF. Here the CDR3 DNA reads TGTGCCAGCAGTGGATCCGGGACTACATACGAGCAGTACTTC.

For the CDR3, the DNA is TGTGCCAGCAGCCAAGGTAGCGGGGGAAAGACCCAGTACTTC. The encoded protein is CASSQGSGGKTQYF. This chain joins TRBV4-2 and TRBJ2-5, with 9 bases that match TRBD2. From germline, CDR1 is LGHNA and CDR2 YNFKEQ. J lost 6 bases, V lost 1 base, and 3 bases had no gene match. The length of the CDR3 is 14 residues.

The gene calls are TRBV12-3 or TRBV12-4 and TRBJ1-2; 7 positions match TRBD1. V dropped 4 bases and J dropped 5; count of bases not matched to a gene: 4. This CDR3 contains 13 residues. For the CDR3, the DNA is TGTGCCAGCAGTTACAGGGGCTCTTATGGCTACACCTTC. Its protein product is CASSYRGSYGYTF.

This chain connects TRBV25-1 to TRBJ2-5; TRBD2 matches 9 bases. CDR3 size: 16 residues. Germline V gives CDR1 MGHDK, CDR2 SYGVNS. Germline trimming cut 1 base from V and 1 base from J; bases unmatched to any gene: 4. The CDR3 nucleotides read TGTGCCAGCAGTGAATGGGGCGGGGGGGCCCAAGAGACCCAGTACTTC. It codes for CASSEWGGGAQETQYF. The variable domain in full, completed from reference TRBV25-1 and TRBJ2-5, reads EADIYQTPRYLVIGTGKKITLECSQTMGHDKMYWYQQDPGMELHLIHYSYGVNSTEKGDLSSESTVSRIRTEHFPLTLESARPSHTSQYLCASSEWGGGAQETQYFGPGTRLLVL.

This clone was picked up a small number of times. Other nucleotide sequences from this sample produce the same CDR3. The chain combines TRBV27 with TRBJ2-2; D is possibly TRBD2 (6 bases). This CDR3 spans 15 amino acids. Germline CDR1 is MNHEY and CDR2 is SMNVEV (reference sequence). The ends were cut back, 3 bases at V and 4 bases at J, with 12 bases in the middle. CDR3 in amino acids: CASSFGTSSTGELFF. The CDR3 DNA is TGTGCCAGCAGTTTTGGAACTAGCAGCACCGGGGAGCTGTTTTTT.

The chain has TRBV19 and TRBJ2-7; no definite D call. The CDR3 runs to 14 residues. The V gene's germline CDR1 is LNHDA and CDR2 SQIVND (reference sequence). The V end was cut by 3 bases, the J end by 2 bases, with 11 bases between. Here the CDR3 DNA reads TGTGCCAGTAGTATGCAAGCGAACCCCTACGAGCAGTACTTC. As protein: CASSMQANPYEQYF.

The table lists this clone with many counts. The rearrangement uses TRBV19 and TRBJ2-3, with 10 bases fitting TRBD2. The CDR3 is 15 amino acids. The J segment lost 7 bases and the V segment lost 5 bases, leaving 9 bases of the junction unmatched. In germline, CDR1 is LNHDA, CDR2 SQIVND (reference sequence). CDR3 nucleotide sequence: TGTGCCAGTAGTCCCAGCGGGGGGGCCATGAATACGCAGTATTTT. Its protein product is CASSPSGGAMNTQYF.

The rearrangement links TRBV28 to TRBJ2-2; 9 positions agree with TRBD2. Losses at the gene ends were 2 bases for V and 4 bases for J; bases not matched to a gene: 8. In germline, CDR1 is MDHEN, CDR2 SYDVKM. CDR3 length: 17 residues. The CDR3 loop is CASSLLAGGVSTGELFF. Written as DNA, the CDR3 is TGTGCCAGCAGTTTACTTGCGGGGGGGGTCAGCACCGGGGAGCTGTTTTTT. Full variable domain (outside the CDR3, taken from reference TRBV28 and TRBJ2-2): DVKVTQSSRYLVKRTGEKVFLECVQDMDHENMFWYRQDPGLGLRLIYFSYDVKMKEKGDIPEGYSVSREKKERFSLILESASTNQTSMYLCASSLLAGGVSTGELFFGEGSRLTVL.

This clone was observed a single time. The chain employs TRBV11-2 and TRBJ1-5, with 7 bases fitting TRBD1. The CDR3 is 13 residues long. Trimming at V came to 11 bases and at J to 4 bases, leaving 8 bases not matched to a gene. Germline lookup yields CDR1 SGHAT and CDR2 FQNNGV. CDR3 DNA sequence: TGTGCCCTTTCCAGGGGGATTAATCAGCCCCAGCATTTT. Its protein product is CALSRGINQPQHF.

The rearrangement links TRBV27 to TRBJ1-4; no clear D gene. V was clipped by 6 bases and J by 8 bases, with 13 bases between them. CDR3 length: 13 amino acids. The germline V gene has CDR1 MNHEY and CDR2 SMNVEV (reference sequence). The CDR3 region is CASSHATGEKLFF. DNA of the CDR3: TGTGCCAGCAGCCACGCCACGGGGGAAAAACTGTTTTTT.

The rearrangement joins TRBV11-2 to TRBJ1-2; 9 bases align to TRBD1. Germline V lookup: CDR1 SGHAT, CDR2 FQNNGV. The CDR3 loop spans 14 amino acids. Trimming took 5 bases from V and 7 from J; bases not matched to a gene: 8. The CDR3 DNA sequence: TGTGCCAGCAGCCAGAACAGGGGGCCGAGTGGCTACACCTTC. It specifies CASSQNRGPSGYTF.